Each of the 14 T cell receptor beta chains below was sequenced from the same sample in a study of cytomegalovirus exposure and HLA in healthy donors. Researchers ran the PCR with 60 Vbeta and 13 Jbeta primers. Repertoires were generated with immunoSEQ multiplex PCR, while TCRdb's copy carries only in-frame clones and drops some. The sample totals approximately 120,000 clones. The source material was PBMCs. The receptor source for this set is a man aged 25 to 40 in good health and CMV-seronegative.

J is TRBJ1-2 and V is TRBV7-8; unclear D gene. Germline lookup yields CDR1 SGHVS and CDR2 FQNEAQ. There are 15 residues in the CDR3. The V and J ends lost 6 bases and 0 bases respectively, with 14 bases between them. The chain's CDR3 is CASSPGYGANYGYTF. CDR3 coding DNA: TGTGCCAGCAGTCCTGGTTACGGTGCTAACTATGGCTACACCTTC.

The rearrangement links TRBV7-9 to TRBJ2-7, with 10 bases matching TRBD1. CDR1 and CDR2 (germline): SEHNR, FQNEAQ (reference sequence). The CDR3 consists of 14 residues. Losses at the gene ends were 5 bases for V and 5 bases for J; bases not matched to a gene: 6. The CDR3 reads CASSETGGGHEQYF. CDR3 bases: TGTGCCAGCAGCGAGACAGGGGGCGGCCACGAGCAGTACTTC.

The chain couples TRBV19 to TRBJ1-2; a possible D gene is TRBD1 (5 bases). Trimming shortened V by 6 bases and J by 3 bases, and 11 bases separated the two germline ends. This CDR3 region has 13 residues. The V gene's germline CDR1 is LNHDA and CDR2 SQIVND (reference sequence). CDR3 sequence (DNA): TGTGCCAGTAGACGGGGGTCAGACTATGGCTACACCTTC. This gives the protein CASRRGSDYGYTF. Filled out from reference TRBV19 and TRBJ1-2, the complete variable domain reads DGGITQSPKYLFRKEGQNVTLSCEQNLNHDAMYWYRQDPGQGLRLIYYSQIVNDFQKGDIAEGYSVSREKKESFPLTVTSAQKNPTAFYLCASRRGSDYGYTFGSGTRLTVV.

V is TRBV5-1 and J is TRBJ2-7, with 11 bases lining up with TRBD2. Germline V CDR1 and CDR2: SGHRS, YFSETQ. J was trimmed by 4 bases and V by 5 bases; bases with no gene match: 5. CDR3 length: 14 amino acids. In DNA, the CDR3 is TGCGCCAGCAGAACTAGCGGGAGTCGGTACGAGCAGTACTTC. It encodes CASRTSGSRYEQYF.

The V gene is TRBV19, the J gene TRBJ1-1, with a tentative D call TRBD1 (5 bases). Per germline, CDR1 LNHDA and CDR2 SQIVND (reference sequence). V lost 5 bases and J 1 base, leaving 11 bases between the germline ends. CDR3 size: 14 residues. Written as DNA, the CDR3 is TGTGCCAGTAGTTTTTACAGGCAGAACACTGAAGCTTTCTTT. It yields the protein CASSFYRQNTEAFF.

This chain connects TRBV28 to TRBJ2-4; 13 bases match TRBD2. V was clipped by 6 bases and J by 6 bases; unmatched bases: 11. The V gene's germline CDR1 is MDHEN and CDR2 SYDVKM. The CDR3 has 17 amino acids. The DNA for the CDR3 is TGTGCCAGCAGGGGTGGACTAGCGGGAGAGGGGGCAAACATTCAGTACTTC. It codes for CASRGGLAGEGANIQYF.

This chain joins TRBV4-1 and TRBJ2-1, with a weak D call TRBD1 (5 bases). The V gene's germline CDR1 is MGHRA and CDR2 YSYEKL. Trimming stripped 0 bases from V and 9 bases from J, with 9 bases between. The CDR3 sequence is 13 residues long. The CDR3 nucleotides are TGCGCCAGCAGCCAAGATGCCCAGGGTGAGCAGTTCTTC. This sequence encodes CASSQDAQGEQFF.

The chain couples TRBV19 to TRBJ1-5; TRBD1 matches 7 bases. The length of the CDR3 is 14 residues. The ends lost 8 bases at V and 4 bases at J; junction bases unmatched: 8. Per germline, CDR1 LNHDA and CDR2 SQIVND (reference sequence). CDR3 sequence: CASGRTGVNQPQHF. CDR3 nucleotide sequence: TGTGCCAGTGGGAGGACAGGTGTGAATCAGCCCCAGCATTTT.

The V gene is TRBV4-1, the J gene TRBJ1-1, with TRBD1 matching 8 bases. This CDR3 has 18 residues. Unmatched junction bases numbered 16, after V lost 1 base and J lost 6 bases. The V gene's germline CDR1 is MGHRA and CDR2 YSYEKL. In DNA, the CDR3 is TGCGCCAGCAGCCAAGCACAGGGGGTCGAACGCTTTACTTCTGAAGCTTTCTTT. Translated, it gives CASSQAQGVERFTSEAFF.

This rearrangement joins TRBV6-6 to TRBJ2-7; tentatively, D is TRBD2 (7 bases). There are 13 residues in the CDR3. V lost 6 bases and J lost 7, with 16 bases in between. The germline CDR1 and CDR2 sequences are MNHNY and SVGAGI (reference sequence). CDR3 sequence: CASSLGGAQEQYF. CDR3 nucleotides: TGTGCCAGCAGCCTAGGGGGGGCGCAAGAGCAGTACTTC.

The chain is built from TRBV10-1 and TRBJ2-7, with 8 bases identical to TRBD2. The CDR3 runs to 13 residues. Germline-derived CDR1 and CDR2 are WNHNN and SYGVQD (reference sequence). Unmatched junction bases numbered 3, after V lost 0 bases and J lost 8 bases. In nucleotides, the CDR3 is TGCGCCAGCAGTGAGTCAACGGGAGGGCAGCAGTACTTC. This translates into CASSESTGGQQYF.

Here the CDR3 reads CASSTGGYEQYF. CDR3 coding DNA: TGTGCCAGCAGCACGGGAGGCTACGAGCAGTACTTC. The chain recombines TRBV9 with TRBJ2-5; TRBD2 aligns across 7 bases. The tail of the sequence fits TRBJ2-7 better, so the J call may be wrong. The germline V gene has CDR1 SGDLS and CDR2 YYNGEE. This CDR3 comprises 12 residues.

J is TRBJ2-7 and V is TRBV28; 7 positions agree with TRBD1. CDR3 length equals 16 residues. Germline CDR1 and CDR2: MDHEN and SYDVKM. V lost 1 base and J lost 0; bases outside the gene matches: 6. The CDR3 here is CASSLFRTGDSYEQYF. The CDR3 region has the DNA TGTGCCAGCAGTTTATTTCGGACAGGAGACTCCTACGAGCAGTACTTC.

This chain joins TRBV5-1 and TRBJ1-2; D is ambiguous. The CDR3 length is 13 residues. Germline-derived CDR1 and CDR2 are SGHRS and YFSETQ. V was cut by 0 bases and J by 8 bases, with 11 bases left in between. The CDR3 DNA sequence: TGCGCCAGCAGCTTGGAACTTACAGAAGGCTACACCTTC. The encoded protein is CASSLELTEGYTF.